This T cell receptor beta chain was profiled in a study of blood T cell repertoires in COVID-19. Study overall: The analysed material was cDNA or gDNA that came from T cells, B-cell-depleted T cells, or PBMCs.

Seattle patient enrollment occurred during active infection, with longitudinal follow-up thereafter. Germline V gene data show CDR1 as LGHNA and CDR2 as YSLEER. This CDR3 spans 14 amino acids. Trimming cost V 4 bases and J 5 bases; bases outside gene matches: 6. Assay: immunoSEQ multiplex PCR; the TCRdb copy retains only in-frame clones and omits some. This sample has about 180,000 clones; about 85% occur once, and the top ten carry roughly 5.4%. The TCR was taken from a woman between 45 and 60 years old with COVID-19, enrolled during active disease. Sequencing input: peripheral blood. The chain has TRBV4-3 and TRBJ2-5; 8 bases agree with TRBD1. The CDR3 sequence is CASSPGQGTETQYF. In DNA, the CDR3 is TGCGCCAGCAGCCCCGGACAGGGAACGGAGACCCAGTACTTC.